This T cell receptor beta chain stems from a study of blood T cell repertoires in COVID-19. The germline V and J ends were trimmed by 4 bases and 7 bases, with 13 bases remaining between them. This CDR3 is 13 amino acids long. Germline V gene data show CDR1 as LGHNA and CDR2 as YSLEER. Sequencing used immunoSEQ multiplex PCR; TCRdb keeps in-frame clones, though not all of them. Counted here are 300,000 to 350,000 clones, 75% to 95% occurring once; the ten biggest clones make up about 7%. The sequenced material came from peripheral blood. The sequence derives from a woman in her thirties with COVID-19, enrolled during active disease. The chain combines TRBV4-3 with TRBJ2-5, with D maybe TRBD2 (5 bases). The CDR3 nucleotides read TGCGCCAGCAGCCCCGGCCTAGCCCCGACCCAGTACTTC. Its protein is CASSPGLAPTQYF.